The rows below give T cell receptor beta chains drawn from one sample of a study of blood T cell repertoires in COVID-19. Clones were sequenced by immunoSEQ multiplex PCR, and TCRdb holds only the in-frame ones, with some missing. The sample carries 200,000 to 300,000 clones, more than 70% recorded once. Sequencing used PBMCs or T cells enriched from blood (not recorded which). All receptors come from a woman in her 40s with acute COVID-19. Each CDR3 is given with its conserved first and last residue. D genes are given only for firm matches. Part of the rows lack a size; the others show once, few, many or a class for expanded clones.

d_gene: TRBD1
abundance: .
j_gene: TRBJ1-2
v_gene: TRBV30
CDR3nt: TGTGCCTGGAGTGTACTGGGACAGGGGGCAGGAGGCTACACCTTC
CDR3aa: CAWSVLGQGAGGYTF

d_gene: .
abundance: .
j_gene: TRBJ2-1
v_gene: TRBV24-1
CDR3nt: TGTGCCACCAGTGGAGCAGAATACTATAACAATGAGCAGTTCTTC
CDR3aa: CATSGAEYYNNEQFF

d_gene: .
abundance: .
j_gene: TRBJ2-7
v_gene: TRBV21-1
CDR3nt: TGTGCCAGCAGCAACAGGGACATGAGGATGACCGAGCAGTACTTC
CDR3aa: CASSNRDMRMTEQYF

d_gene: .
abundance: .
j_gene: TRBJ1-1
v_gene: TRBV18
CDR3nt: TGTGCCAGCTCGAACGACAAGAACACTGAAGCTTTCTTT
CDR3aa: CASSNDKNTEAFF

d_gene: .
abundance: .
j_gene: TRBJ1-1
v_gene: TRBV10-2
CDR3nt: TGCGCCAGCAGTGAGTCGAGATGGTCGGGATTGATCACTGAAGCTTTCTTT
CDR3aa: CASSESRWSGLITEAFF

d_gene: TRBD1
abundance: .
j_gene: TRBJ2-7
v_gene: TRBV19
CDR3nt: TGTGCCAGTAGAGACCCGGGACAGGGGACGTACGAGCAGTACTTC
CDR3aa: CASRDPGQGTYEQYF

d_gene: .
abundance: .
j_gene: TRBJ1-2
v_gene: TRBV29-1
CDR3nt: TGCAGCGTCGATGGCAGGGGAGTCGATGGCTACACCTTC
CDR3aa: CSVDGRGVDGYTF

d_gene: TRBD1
abundance: .
j_gene: TRBJ1-5
v_gene: TRBV15
CDR3nt: TGTGCCACCGTGGGACAGGGTAACCAGCCCCAGCATTTT
CDR3aa: CATVGQGNQPQHF

d_gene: .
abundance: .
j_gene: TRBJ2-7
v_gene: TRBV28
CDR3nt: TGTGCCAGCCATGGGACATCCCGCCTACCTACGAGTCTCGGGCAGTACTTC
CDR3aa: CASHGTSRLPTSLGQYF

d_gene: TRBD1
abundance: .
j_gene: TRBJ1-1
v_gene: TRBV5-1
CDR3nt: TGCGCCAGCAGCCCGGGGACAGGAAAGTTGAGCACTGAAGCTTTCTTT
CDR3aa: CASSPGTGKLSTEAFF

d_gene: TRBD2
abundance: .
j_gene: TRBJ2-3
v_gene: TRBV5-1
CDR3nt: TGCGCCAGCAGCCTGGGACTAGCGGCTAGCACAGATACGCAGTATTTT
CDR3aa: CASSLGLAASTDTQYF

d_gene: .
abundance: .
j_gene: TRBJ2-5
v_gene: TRBV24-1
CDR3nt: TGTGCCACCAGTGATACGGGACTCCAAGAGACCCAGTACTTC
CDR3aa: CATSDTGLQETQYF

d_gene: .
abundance: once
j_gene: TRBJ2-1
v_gene: TRBV30
CDR3nt: TGTGCCTGGTTTACTCTGTTCTTC
CDR3aa: CAWFTLFF

d_gene: .
abundance: .
j_gene: TRBJ1-5
v_gene: TRBV27
CDR3nt: TGTGCCAGCAGTCAGGGGAATCAGCCCCAGCATTTT
CDR3aa: CASSQGNQPQHF

d_gene: TRBD1
abundance: .
j_gene: TRBJ2-1
v_gene: TRBV27
CDR3nt: TGTGCCAGCAGTTCGGGACAGGGAACTACCCAGTTCTTC
CDR3aa: CASSSGQGTTQFF

d_gene: .
abundance: .
j_gene: TRBJ1-2
v_gene: TRBV28
CDR3nt: TGTGCCAGCAGTCCCCCGGGACACGGTTTCTTCTATGGCTACACCTTC
CDR3aa: CASSPPGHGFFYGYTF

d_gene: .
abundance: .
j_gene: TRBJ2-1
v_gene: TRBV7-3
CDR3nt: TGTGCCAGCAGCTTCAACCAACTTTCTACGCATGAGCAGTTCTTC
CDR3aa: CASSFNQLSTHEQFF

d_gene: TRBD1
abundance: once
j_gene: TRBJ1-6
v_gene: TRBV30
CDR3nt: TGTGCCATGACAGGGAGTGTCGGTTCACCCCTCCACTTT
CDR3aa: CAMTGSVGSPLHF

d_gene: .
abundance: .
j_gene: TRBJ1-2
v_gene: TRBV7-9
CDR3nt: TGTGCCAGCTCTACCCTGCGTGGCTACACCTTC
CDR3aa: CASSTLRGYTF

d_gene: TRBD2
abundance: once
j_gene: TRBJ2-2
v_gene: TRBV28
CDR3nt: TGTGCCAGCAGTTTGGGCCTAGCGGGGTATTCGAACACCGGGGAGCTGTTTTTT
CDR3aa: CASSLGLAGYSNTGELFF

d_gene: TRBD2
abundance: .
j_gene: TRBJ2-1
v_gene: TRBV7-9
CDR3nt: TGTGCCAGCAGCTTAGTGTCGGCTAGCGGGAGGGGAGGGCAGTTCTTC
CDR3aa: CASSLVSASGRGGQFF

d_gene: .
abundance: once
j_gene: TRBJ1-3
v_gene: TRBV27
CDR3nt: TGTGCCAGCAGGAGCCAGGCTGACACCATATATTTT
CDR3aa: CASRSQADTIYF

d_gene: TRBD1
abundance: .
j_gene: TRBJ2-5
v_gene: TRBV3-1/TRBV3-2
CDR3nt: TGTGCCAGCAGCCAAACAGGGGTCGAGACCCAGTACTTC
CDR3aa: CASSQTGVETQYF

d_gene: .
abundance: few
j_gene: TRBJ1-5
v_gene: TRBV5-4
CDR3nt: TGTGCCAGCAGCTTATGTCTTCGGGGGTTTGGTTGCAATCAGCCCCAGCATTTT
CDR3aa: CASSLCLRGFGCNQPQHF

d_gene: TRBD2
abundance: .
j_gene: TRBJ2-5
v_gene: TRBV7-8
CDR3nt: TGTGCCAGCAGCCGTATAGCGGGAGGGCCCGATGAGACCCAGTACTTC
CDR3aa: CASSRIAGGPDETQYF

d_gene: .
abundance: once
j_gene: TRBJ1-4
v_gene: TRBV9
CDR3nt: TGTGCCAGCAGCCCTTACCGGGGGTTTGGTGAAAAACTGTTTTTT
CDR3aa: CASSPYRGFGEKLFF

d_gene: TRBD2
abundance: .
j_gene: TRBJ2-1
v_gene: TRBV6-5
CDR3nt: TGTGCCAGCAGTTTTGGGACTAGCGCTAACAATGAGCAGTTCTTC
CDR3aa: CASSFGTSANNEQFF

d_gene: TRBD1
abundance: .
j_gene: TRBJ1-1
v_gene: TRBV6-1
CDR3nt: TGTGCCAGCAGTGAAGCGGCAGGGGGCTTGAACACTGAAGCTTTCTTT
CDR3aa: CASSEAAGGLNTEAFF

d_gene: .
abundance: .
j_gene: TRBJ1-6
v_gene: TRBV5-1
CDR3nt: TGCGCCAGCAGCTTGGAGCTCTCCTATAATTCACCCCTCCACTTT
CDR3aa: CASSLELSYNSPLHF

d_gene: .
abundance: .
j_gene: TRBJ2-5
v_gene: TRBV24-1
CDR3nt: TGTGCCACCAGTGATGGTGGTTGGGCCCCTCAAGAGACCCAGTACTTC
CDR3aa: CATSDGGWAPQETQYF